This T cell receptor (beta chain) derives from a study of beta chain features in type 1 diabetes. Study results and limitations: Shortening of TCRB CDR3s, moderate but significant, appeared in all four CD4+ subsets of Type 1 diabetes patients.

TCRB transcripts that were expressed got sequenced, as all of the isolated RNA had been reverse transcribed. The protocol was immunoSEQ multiplex PCR, while the TCRdb copy is restricted to in-frame clones and leaves out a portion. The sample lists about 620,000 clones; roughly a sixth were seen once. In regard to this clone: What it binds is unknown. The sample contains more than one DNA sequence encoding this CDR3.

Trimming removed 6 bases from V and 2 bases from J, with 7 bases in between. The CDR3 loop spans 12 amino acids. In germline, CDR1 is KGHSH, CDR2 LQKENI. V is TRBV18 and J is TRBJ2-5, with unresolved D. The sample consisted of naive CD4+ T cells from blood. The TCR originated in a man aged 18 to 30 in good health. CDR3 in DNA: TGTGCCAGCTCCCCGGGTCAAGAGACCCAGTACTTC. It yields the protein CASSPGQETQYF. The whole variable domain, filled in from reference TRBV18 and TRBJ2-5, reads NAGVMQNPRHLVRRRGQEARLRCSPMKGHSHVYWYRQLPEEGLKFMVYLQKENIIDESGMPKERFSAEFPKEGPSILRIQQVVRGDSAAYFCASSPGQETQYFGPGTRLLVL.